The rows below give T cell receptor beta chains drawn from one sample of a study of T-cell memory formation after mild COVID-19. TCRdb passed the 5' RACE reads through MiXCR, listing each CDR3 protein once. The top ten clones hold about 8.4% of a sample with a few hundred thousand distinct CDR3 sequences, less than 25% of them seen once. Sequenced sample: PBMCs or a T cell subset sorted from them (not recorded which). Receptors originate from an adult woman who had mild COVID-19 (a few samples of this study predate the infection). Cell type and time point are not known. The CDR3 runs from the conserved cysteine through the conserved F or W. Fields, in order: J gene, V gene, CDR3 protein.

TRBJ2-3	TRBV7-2	CASSLIGAFSTDTQYF
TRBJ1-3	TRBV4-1	CASSQGDSTGPPTIYF
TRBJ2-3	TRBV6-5	CASSYEVPSPTSTDTQYF
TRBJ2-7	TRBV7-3	CASSLAGGKVEQYF
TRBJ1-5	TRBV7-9	CASSSWTRGSNQPQHF
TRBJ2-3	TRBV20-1	CSASRVDTQYF
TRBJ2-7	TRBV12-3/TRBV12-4	CASSLGAGFYEQYF
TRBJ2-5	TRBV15	CATSRDLAGVGGETQYF
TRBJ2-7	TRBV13	CASSLGLAGTLEQYF
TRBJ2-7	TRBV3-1	CASSQAWEGYEQYF
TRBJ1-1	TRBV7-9	CASSPTGGNTEAFF
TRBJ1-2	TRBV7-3	CASSPGTGPNYGYTF
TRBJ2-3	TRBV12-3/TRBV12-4	CASSSRSGGRYSTDTQYF
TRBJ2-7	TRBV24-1	CATSDPRAGSAEQYF
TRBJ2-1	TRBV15	CATAGGSSFNEQFF
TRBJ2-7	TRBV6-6	CASRSSGRSYEQYF
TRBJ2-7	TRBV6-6	CASSYAQVSSYEQYF
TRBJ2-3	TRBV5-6	CASSLEGLASPTDTQYF
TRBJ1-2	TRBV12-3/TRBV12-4	CASTRDLFDRGTNYGYTF
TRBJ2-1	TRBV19	CASSMGLADEQFF
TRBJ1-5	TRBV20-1	CSASPGTGSGNQPQHF
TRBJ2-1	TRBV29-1	CSVWGERVANEQFF
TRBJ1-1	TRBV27	CASRGQSRNTEAFF
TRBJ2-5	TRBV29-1	CSVGRGVLYQETQYF
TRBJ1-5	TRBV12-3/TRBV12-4	CASSLGLLGNQPQHF
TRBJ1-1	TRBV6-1	CASDSGTNTEAFF
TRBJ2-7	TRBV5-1	CASSLETATHYEQYF
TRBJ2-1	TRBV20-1	CSASSGRADNEQFF
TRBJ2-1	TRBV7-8	CASSLVVTSGRAAYNEQFF
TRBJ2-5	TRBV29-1	CSVTGRETQYF
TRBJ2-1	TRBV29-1	CSVEFGGSSYNEQFF
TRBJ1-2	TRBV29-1	CSVEYSYGYTF
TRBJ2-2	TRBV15	CATSLFTGELFF
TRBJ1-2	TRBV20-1	CSARDQGAGYGYTF
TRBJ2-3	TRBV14	CASSHRPGTDTQYF
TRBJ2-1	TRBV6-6	CASSYSIAQGVHNEQFF
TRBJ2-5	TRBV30	CAWTNRETQYF
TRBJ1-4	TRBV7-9	CASSLVPGRGRNEKLFF
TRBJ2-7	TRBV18	CASSRQREAGEQYF
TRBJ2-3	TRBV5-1	CASSPLAGGPGTDTQYF
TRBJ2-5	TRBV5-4	CASSGDGPRGLLQETQYF
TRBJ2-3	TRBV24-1	CATSDPLPAELTDTQYF
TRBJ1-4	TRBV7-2	CASSLAGAGEKLFF
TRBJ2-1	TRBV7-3	CASSLVGSGGNEQFF
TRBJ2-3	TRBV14	CASSRASGSTDTQYF
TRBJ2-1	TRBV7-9	CASSQVGVSYNEQFF
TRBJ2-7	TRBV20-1	CSARELVNNYEQYF
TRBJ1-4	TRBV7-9	CASSLGQMVGEKLFF
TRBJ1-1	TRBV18	CASSPPAQGQNTEAFF